This passage covers 9 T cell receptor beta chains from one sample sequenced in a study of blood T cell repertoires in COVID-19. Sequencing was performed with immunoSEQ multiplex PCR; in TCRdb, only in-frame clones are kept and a portion is missing. The data hold roughly 300,000 clones, with 89% observed a single time. The material sequenced was peripheral blood. Receptor source: a man aged 18 to 29 who had recovered from COVID-19.

The V gene is TRBV7-8, the J gene TRBJ2-7, with a possible D match to TRBD1 (5 bases). Deletions cut 1 base from V and 0 bases from J, with 7 bases between. CDR3 length: 14 amino acids. The V gene's germline CDR1 is SGHVS and CDR2 FQNEAQ. The CDR3 bases are TGTGCCAGCAGCTTAGAGGGGTCCTCCTACGAGCAGTACTTC. Translated, it gives CASSLEGSSYEQYF.

The rearrangement links TRBV12-3 or TRBV12-4 to TRBJ2-1, with 7 bases identical to TRBD2. Germline trimming cut 9 bases from V and 8 bases from J; bases unmatched to any gene: 10. The length of the CDR3 is 13 residues. CDR3 loop: CASRGEVVDEQFF. CDR3 coding DNA: TGTGCCAGTCGGGGGGAAGTAGTCGATGAGCAGTTCTTC.

V gene TRBV7-3 combines with J gene TRBJ2-7; 8 nucleotides match TRBD1. CDR1 and CDR2 from the germline V gene are SGHTA and FQGTGA. This CDR3 contains 15 residues. Trimming took 2 bases from V and 5 from J; bases not matched to a gene: 8. The CDR3 coding sequence is TGTGCCAGCAGCTTAGGGGCAGGGGGCTTCGACGAGCAGTACTTC. It specifies CASSLGAGGFDEQYF. Using reference TRBV7-3 and TRBJ2-7 for the parts outside the CDR3, the full variable domain is GAGVSQTPSNKVTEKGKYVELRCDPISGHTALYWYRQSLGQGPEFLIYFQGTGAADDSGLPNDRFFAVRPEGSVSTLKIQRTERGDSAVYLCASSLGAGGFDEQYFGPGTRLTVT.

The chain couples TRBV2 to TRBJ1-5; no clear D. The CDR3 sequence is 15 residues long. Germline V lookup: CDR1 SNHLY, CDR2 FYNNEI. V lost 1 base and J 5 bases, leaving 12 bases between the germline ends. Written as DNA, the CDR3 is TGTGCCAGCAGTGAAGTTTTGGGCACTGATCAGCCCCAGCATTTT. It yields the protein CASSEVLGTDQPQHF.

This sequence joins TRBV11-3 and TRBJ2-5, with 10 bases aligning to TRBD1. The CDR3 extends over 15 amino acids. V shed 6 bases and J 2 bases; nucleotides not matched to a gene: 6. Per the germline V gene, CDR1 is SGHNT and CDR2 is YENEEA. CDR3 region: CASSPGTGDQETQYF. CDR3 coding DNA: TGTGCCAGCAGTCCCGGGACAGGGGATCAAGAGACCCAGTACTTC.

The chain employs TRBV20-1 and TRBJ2-3; possible D gene TRBD2, 6 bases. The germline CDR1 and CDR2 sequences are DFQATT and SNEGSKA (reference sequence). The V gene lost 3 bases and the J gene lost 3 bases, with 16 bases spanning the gap. The CDR3 consists of 15 residues. CDR3 loop: CSASSGGSLTDTQYF. In DNA form, the CDR3 reads TGCAGTGCTAGTAGTGGGGGGAGTCTAACAGATACGCAGTATTTT.

The chain uses TRBV3-1 (or the pseudogene TRBV3-2) and TRBJ2-1, with D possibly being TRBD2 (5 bases). Between the trimmed V and J ends, which lost 4 bases and 10 bases, there was a span of 23 bases. Germline loops: CDR1 LGHDT, CDR2 YNNKEL (reference sequence). The CDR3 spans 16 residues. The CDR3 loop is CASSLQIRLAVGEQFF. The CDR3 nucleotides are TGTGCCAGCAGCCTCCAAATCAGGCTAGCCGTAGGGGAGCAGTTCTTC.

This sequence joins TRBV19 and TRBJ1-2, with a weak D call TRBD1 (5 bases). The germline gives CDR1 LNHDA, CDR2 SQIVND (reference sequence). This CDR3 region has 14 residues. Trimming left V 1 base short and J 4 bases short, with 10 bases between. As DNA, the CDR3 is TGTGCCAGTAGTATAGTTGACAGAATCTATGGCTACACCTTC. Encoded protein: CASSIVDRIYGYTF.

The rearrangement uses TRBV27 and TRBJ1-2; D not certain. Germline V gene lookup returns CDR1 MNHEY and CDR2 SMNVEV (reference sequence). This CDR3 comprises 15 residues. Trimming shortened V by 0 bases and J by 1 base, and 9 bases separated the two germline ends. CDR3 sequence: CASSLSARVNYGYTF. As DNA, the CDR3 is TGTGCCAGCAGTTTATCCGCGAGGGTTAACTATGGCTACACCTTC.